This T cell receptor (beta chain) was recorded in a study of Tregs in tolerant kidney transplant recipients. Study-wide points: No direct test of biological reproducibility was done here. The small number of patients limits these findings pending further validation.

For this clone: Its specificity is unknown.

The method was immunoSEQ multiplex PCR; TCRdb's version includes in-frame clones alone and lacks a portion of them. Of about 240,000 clones listed, around 81% are singletons. Thawed PBMCs were FACS-sorted into unstimulated CD4+CD25+CD127- regulatory T cells, CD4+CD25- non-regulatory cells, CD4 and CD8 cells. Germline lookup yields CDR1 MNHNS and CDR2 SASEGT. V shed 10 bases and J shed 7 bases, with 16 bases lying between them. The CDR3 consists of 12 residues. The source of this sequence is a human donor in good health. This chain uses TRBV6-1 with TRBJ1-1; D may be TRBD1 (6 bases). The sample comprised CD4+ T cells from blood. The DNA of the CDR3 is TGTGCCACCAGCCTTCACAGGGATGAAGCTTTCTTT. Translated, it gives CATSLHRDEAFF.